The 9 T cell receptor beta chains presented below share a single source sample, sequenced in a study of vaccination and CD4 T cells after COVID-19. The Oncomine TCR Beta short-read assay was applied to DNA of cultured CD4+ T cells. TCRdb processed the PCR reads anew with MiXCR; each CDR3 protein has one entry. The sample consists of approximately 5,800 distinct CDR3 sequences, about 37% of them appearing once. The treatment: roughly nine-day PBMC culture with coronavirus spike peptide pools or control peptides (ViraFEST assay). The collection of CD4+ T cells from the unexposed donor took place before the COVID-19 pandemic (2011-2018). These receptors' targets are unknown. Input material: CD4+ T cells from blood, cultured in vitro. These TCRs come from a human donor in good health.

This clonotype was seen a handful of times. The rearrangement links TRBV12-3 or TRBV12-4 to TRBJ2-5; tentative D call: TRBD2 (6 bases). This CDR3 spans 13 amino acids. Between the trimmed V and J ends, which lost 2 bases and 5 bases, there was a span of 9 bases. The CDR3 protein is CASSLRERETQYF. In nucleotides, the CDR3 is TGTGCCAGCAGTTTACGGGAGCGGGAGACCCAGTACTTC.

The chain couples TRBV6-1 to TRBJ1-2; possible D gene TRBD1, 5 bases. Germline V gives CDR1 MNHNS, CDR2 SASEGT. V lost 0 bases to trimming and J lost 3 bases, with 5 bases between them. CDR3 size: 13 residues. The CDR3 coding sequence is TGTGCCAGCAGTGAAGCAGGGGACTATGGCTACACCTTC. Translating gives CASSEAGDYGYTF.

This rearrangement joins TRBV11-2 to TRBJ2-3; D unresolved. CDR1 is SGHAT, CDR2 FQNNGV, per germline. V lost 5 bases and J lost 0, with 3 bases in between. The CDR3 is 12 residues long. Here the CDR3 reads CASSPSTDTQYF. Written as DNA, the CDR3 is TGTGCCAGCAGCCCTAGCACAGATACGCAGTATTTT.

The chain carries TRBV7-3 and TRBJ1-1; D unclear. Deletions cut 4 bases from V and 0 bases from J, with 6 bases between. The length of the CDR3 is 13 residues. The germline CDR1 and CDR2 sequences are SGHTA and FQGTGA. The CDR3 spells CASSYYMNTEAFF. CDR3 in DNA: TGTGCCAGCAGCTATTACATGAACACTGAAGCTTTCTTT.

The chain uses TRBV10-3 and TRBJ1-3; TRBD1 is a possible D gene (5 bases). In germline, CDR1 is ENHRY, CDR2 SYGVKD. The length of the CDR3 is 12 residues. Trimming stripped 10 bases from V and 2 bases from J, with 9 bases between. The CDR3 protein is CATGGAGNTIYF. The CDR3 region has the DNA TGTGCCACCGGGGGGGCTGGAAACACCATATATTTT.

In this sample, this clonotype turned up a few times. V is TRBV7-9 and J is TRBJ1-1; no firm D call. Trimming stripped 5 bases from V and 2 bases from J, with 12 bases between. The CDR3 length is 14 residues. Germline CDR1 is SEHNR and CDR2 is FQNEAQ (reference sequence). This CDR3 reads CASSAPRINTEAFF. The DNA for the CDR3 is TGTGCCAGCAGCGCCCCCAGGATAAACACTGAAGCTTTCTTT. The full variable domain, rest sourced from reference TRBV7-9 and TRBJ1-1, is DTGVSQNPRHKITKRGQNVTFRCDPISEHNRLYWYRQTLGQGPEFLTYFQNEAQLEKSRLLSDRFSAERPKGSFSTLEIQRTEQGDSAMYLCASSAPRINTEAFFGQGTRLTVV.

This sequence joins TRBV20-1 and TRBJ1-2; D ambiguous. V was shortened by 5 bases and J by 2 bases, with 12 bases between the two germline ends. The CDR3 is made up of 13 amino acids. Germline lookup yields CDR1 DFQATT and CDR2 SNEGSKA (reference sequence). The CDR3 protein is CSALAGPNYGYTF. The CDR3 DNA is TGCAGTGCTCTTGCAGGACCAAACTATGGCTACACCTTC.

This clonotype appeared a single time. This chain links TRBV6-5 with TRBJ1-1; maybe TRBD1 (6 bases). The CDR3 has 14 residues. Germline loops: CDR1 MNHEY, CDR2 SVGAGI. V gave up 2 bases and J gave up 3 bases, with 10 bases separating them. CDR3 DNA: TGTGCCAGCAGTTACCTCTGGACAGACACTGAAGCTTTCTTT. This codes for CASSYLWTDTEAFF.

The V and J genes are TRBV9 and TRBJ1-1; no definite D call. The ends were cut back, 3 bases at V and 4 bases at J, with 25 bases in the middle. The CDR3 consists of 18 residues. Germline lookup yields CDR1 SGDLS and CDR2 YYNGEE. CDR3 residues: CASSGTPFGRTVLTEAFF. The CDR3 DNA reads as TGTGCCAGCAGCGGGACCCCATTCGGAAGGACCGTCCTCACTGAAGCTTTCTTT. Looking up the rest from reference TRBV9 and TRBJ1-1 gives the full variable domain: DSGVTQTPKHLITATGQRVTLRCSPRSGDLSVYWYQQSLDQGLQFLIQYYNGEERAKGNILERFSAQQFPDLHSELNLSSLELGDSALYFCASSGTPFGRTVLTEAFFGQGTRLTVV.